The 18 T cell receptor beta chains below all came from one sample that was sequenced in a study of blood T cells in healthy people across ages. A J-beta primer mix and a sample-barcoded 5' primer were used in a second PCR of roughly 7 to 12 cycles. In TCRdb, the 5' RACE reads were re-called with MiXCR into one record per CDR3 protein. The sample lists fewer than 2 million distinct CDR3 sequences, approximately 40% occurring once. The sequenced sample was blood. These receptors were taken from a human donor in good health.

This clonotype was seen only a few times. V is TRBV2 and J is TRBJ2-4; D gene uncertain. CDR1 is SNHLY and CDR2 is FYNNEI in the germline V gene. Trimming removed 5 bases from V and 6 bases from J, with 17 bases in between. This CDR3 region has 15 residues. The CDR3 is CASSRIDTPPNIQYF. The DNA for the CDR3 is TGTGCCAGCAGTCGAATCGATACACCACCAAACATTCAGTACTTC. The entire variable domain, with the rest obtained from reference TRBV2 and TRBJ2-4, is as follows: EPEVTQTPSHQVTQMGQEVILRCVPISNHLYFYWYRQILGQKVEFLVSFYNNEISEKSEIFDDQFSVERPDGSNFTLKIRSTKLEDSAMYFCASSRIDTPPNIQYFGAGTRLSVL.

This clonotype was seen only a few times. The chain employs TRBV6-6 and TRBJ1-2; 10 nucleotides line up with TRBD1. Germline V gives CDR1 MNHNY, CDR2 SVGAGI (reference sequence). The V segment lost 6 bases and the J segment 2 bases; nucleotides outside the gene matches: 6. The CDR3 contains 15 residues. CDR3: CASSQGQGLNYGYTF. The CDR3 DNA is TGTGCCAGCAGCCAGGGACAGGGGTTAAACTATGGCTACACCTTC.

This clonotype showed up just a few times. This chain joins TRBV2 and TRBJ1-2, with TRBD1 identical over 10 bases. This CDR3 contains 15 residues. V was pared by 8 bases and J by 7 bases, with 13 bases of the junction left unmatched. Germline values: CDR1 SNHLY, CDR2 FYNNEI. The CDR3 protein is CASGGVDRGHPGYTF. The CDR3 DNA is TGTGCCAGCGGGGGGGTTGACAGGGGGCACCCTGGCTACACCTTC.

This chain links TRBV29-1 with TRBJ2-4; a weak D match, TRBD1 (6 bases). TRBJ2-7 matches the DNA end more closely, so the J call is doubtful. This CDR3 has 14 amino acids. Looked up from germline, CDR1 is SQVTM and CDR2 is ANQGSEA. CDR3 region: CSVEAGDLPYEQYF. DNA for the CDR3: TGCAGCGTTGAGGCAGGGGATTTACCCTACGAGCAGTACTTC.

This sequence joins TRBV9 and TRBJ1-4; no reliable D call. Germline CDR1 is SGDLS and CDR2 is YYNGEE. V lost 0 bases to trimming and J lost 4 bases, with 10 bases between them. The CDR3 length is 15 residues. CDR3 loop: CASSVATAINEKLFF. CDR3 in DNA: TGTGCCAGCAGCGTAGCAACCGCGATTAATGAAAAACTGTTTTTT.

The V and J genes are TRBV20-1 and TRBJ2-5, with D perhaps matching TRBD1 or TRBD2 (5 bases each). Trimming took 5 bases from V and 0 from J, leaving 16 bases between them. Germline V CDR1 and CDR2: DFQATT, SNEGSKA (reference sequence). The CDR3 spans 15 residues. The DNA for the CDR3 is TGCAGTGCTTCGAGGGGCAGAGGATACCAAGAGACCCAGTACTTC. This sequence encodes CSASRGRGYQETQYF.

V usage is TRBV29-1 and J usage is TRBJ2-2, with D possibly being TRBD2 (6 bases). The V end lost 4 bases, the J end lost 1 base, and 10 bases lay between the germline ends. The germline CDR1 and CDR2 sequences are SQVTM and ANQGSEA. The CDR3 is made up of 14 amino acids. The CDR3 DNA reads TGCAGCGTTGGGGAGGCGTGGAACACCGGGGAGCTGTTTTTT. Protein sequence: CSVGEAWNTGELFF.

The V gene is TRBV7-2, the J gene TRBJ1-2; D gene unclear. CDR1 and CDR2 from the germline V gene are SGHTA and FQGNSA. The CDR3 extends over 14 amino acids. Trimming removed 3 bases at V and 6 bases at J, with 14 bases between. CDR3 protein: CASSFSSSQNGYTF. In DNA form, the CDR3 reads TGTGCCAGCAGCTTTAGTTCCAGTCAAAATGGCTACACCTTC.

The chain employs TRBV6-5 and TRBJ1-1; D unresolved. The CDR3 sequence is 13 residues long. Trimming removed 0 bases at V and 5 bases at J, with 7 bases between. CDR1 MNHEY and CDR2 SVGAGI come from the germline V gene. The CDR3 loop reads CASSYSGWTEAFF. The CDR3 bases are TGTGCCAGCAGTTACTCGGGGTGGACTGAAGCTTTCTTT.

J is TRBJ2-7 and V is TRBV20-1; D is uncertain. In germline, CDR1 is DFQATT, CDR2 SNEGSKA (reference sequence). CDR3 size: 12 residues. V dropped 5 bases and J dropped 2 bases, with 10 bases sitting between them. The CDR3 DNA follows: TGCAGTGCTCAGAATGACGCCTACGAGCAGTACTTC. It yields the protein CSAQNDAYEQYF.

The CDR3 protein is CATSRTGDSGELFF. In nucleotides, the CDR3 is TGTGCCACCAGCAGAACAGGGGATTCCGGGGAGCTGTTTTTT. The V call is TRBV15, the J call TRBJ2-2, with 7 bases aligning to TRBD1. Germline CDR1 is LNHNV and CDR2 is YYDKDF (reference sequence). The CDR3 runs 14 residues. J gave up 6 bases and V 2 bases, and 3 bases lay outside the gene matches. Supplemented by reference TRBV15 and TRBJ2-2, the full variable domain reads DAMVIQNPRYQVTQFGKPVTLSCSQTLNHNVMYWYQQKSSQAPKLLFHYYDKDFNNEADTPDNFQSRRPNTSFCFLDIRSPGLGDTAMYLCATSRTGDSGELFFGEGSRLTVL.

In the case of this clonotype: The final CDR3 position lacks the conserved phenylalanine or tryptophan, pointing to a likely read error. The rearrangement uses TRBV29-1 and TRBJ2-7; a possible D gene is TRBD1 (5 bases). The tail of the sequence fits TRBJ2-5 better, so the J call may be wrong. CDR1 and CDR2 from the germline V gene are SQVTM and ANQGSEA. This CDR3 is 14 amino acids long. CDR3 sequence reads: CSVDLQGPQETQYC. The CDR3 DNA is TGCAGCGTTGACCTGCAGGGCCCTCAGGAGACCCAGTACTGC.

This CDR3 is CASSKEGDNSPLHF. In DNA, the CDR3 is TGTGCCAGCAGTAAGGAGGGGGATAATTCACCCCTCCACTTT. The genes are TRBV6-4 and TRBJ1-6, with D perhaps TRBD1 (6 bases). The V gene lost 5 bases and the J gene lost 5 bases, with 10 bases spanning the gap. Germline V gives CDR1 MRHNA, CDR2 SNTAGT. The CDR3 totals 14 residues.

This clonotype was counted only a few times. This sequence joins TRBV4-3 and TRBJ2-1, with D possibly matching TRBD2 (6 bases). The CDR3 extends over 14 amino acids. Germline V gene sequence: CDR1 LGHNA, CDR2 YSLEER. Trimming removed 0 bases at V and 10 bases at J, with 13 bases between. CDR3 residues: CASSQDGGFYEQFF. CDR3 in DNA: TGCGCCAGCAGCCAAGATGGAGGGTTTTACGAGCAGTTCTTC.

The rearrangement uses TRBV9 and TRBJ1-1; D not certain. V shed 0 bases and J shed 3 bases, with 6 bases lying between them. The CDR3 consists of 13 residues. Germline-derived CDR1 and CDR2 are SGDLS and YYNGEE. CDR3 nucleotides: TGTGCCAGCAGCGTAGCTCCCGACACTGAAGCTTTCTTT. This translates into CASSVAPDTEAFF.

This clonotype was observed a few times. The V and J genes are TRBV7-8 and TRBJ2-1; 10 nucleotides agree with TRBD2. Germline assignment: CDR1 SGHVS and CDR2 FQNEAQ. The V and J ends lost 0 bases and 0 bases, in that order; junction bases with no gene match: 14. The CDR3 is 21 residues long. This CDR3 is CASSLALSGSGGTGSYNEQFF. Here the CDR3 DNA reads TGTGCCAGCAGCTTAGCTCTCTCGGGTAGCGGGGGGACTGGCTCCTACAATGAGCAGTTCTTC.

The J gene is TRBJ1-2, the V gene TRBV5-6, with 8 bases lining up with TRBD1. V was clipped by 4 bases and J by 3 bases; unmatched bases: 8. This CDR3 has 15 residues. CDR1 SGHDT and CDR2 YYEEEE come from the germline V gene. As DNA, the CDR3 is TGTGCCAGCAGCCCTCCGGGACAGGACCACTATGGCTACACCTTC. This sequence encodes CASSPPGQDHYGYTF.

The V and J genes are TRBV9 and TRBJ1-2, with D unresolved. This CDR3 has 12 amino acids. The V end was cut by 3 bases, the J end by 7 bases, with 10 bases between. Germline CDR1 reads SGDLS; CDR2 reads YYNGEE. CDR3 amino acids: CASSDLVGGYTF. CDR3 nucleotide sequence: TGTGCCAGCAGCGACCTGGTTGGTGGCTACACCTTC.